What follows are 5 T cell receptor beta chains derived from one specimen sequenced in a study of T-cell memory formation after mild COVID-19. TCRdb independently ran MiXCR on the 5' RACE reads; one entry per CDR3 protein. The table includes 340,000 or so distinct CDR3 sequences, over 10% detected once. Sample: PBMCs or a T cell subset sorted from them (not recorded which). The source of these receptors is a man aged 18 to 35 who had mild COVID-19 (a few samples of this study predate the infection). Cell type and time point are not known.

This clonotype has more than one count but fewer than ten. J is TRBJ2-7 and V is TRBV7-9, with 7 bases aligning to TRBD2. Trimming took 2 bases from V and 5 from J; bases not matched to a gene: 6. This CDR3 region has 14 residues. CDR1 and CDR2 from the germline V gene are SEHNR and FQNEAQ (reference sequence). The CDR3 region has the DNA TGTGCCAGCAGCTTACGGGAGGAGGGCCACGAGCAGTACGTC. This translates into CASSLREEGHEQYV.

The chain combines TRBV3-1 with TRBJ2-1; D assignment may be TRBD1 or TRBD2 (5 bases each). Germline V gene data show CDR1 as LGHDT and CDR2 as YNNKEL (reference sequence). The CDR3 spans 15 residues. The germline V and J ends were trimmed by 4 bases and 6 bases, with 16 bases remaining between them. The CDR3 DNA reads TGTGCCAGCAGCCGCTCAGGGACCCGAGCCAATGAGCAGTTCTTC. Protein product: CASSRSGTRANEQFF.

The V gene is TRBV6-2 or TRBV6-3, the J gene TRBJ1-1; a weak D match, TRBD1 (5 bases). The CDR3 runs 15 residues. Trimming pared 5 bases from V and 5 bases from J, leaving 18 bases between. CDR1 and CDR2 (germline): MNHEY, SVGEGT. The CDR3 region is CASSPVGGVRTEAFF. The CDR3 DNA reads TGTGCCAGCAGTCCAGTTGGGGGAGTAAGGACTGAAGCTTTCTTT.

The table lists this clonotype with many counts. The chain employs TRBV4-3 and TRBJ1-2, with unresolved D. CDR1 is LGHNA, CDR2 YSLEER, per germline. The CDR3 runs 14 residues. Trimming took 1 base from V and 0 from J, leaving 6 bases between them. The CDR3 nucleotides read TGCGCCAGCAGCCAAGGAGGGACTAACTATGGCTACACCTTC. This translates into CASSQGGTNYGYTF.

The chain couples TRBV7-9 to TRBJ1-1; a weak D match, TRBD1 (5 bases). Germline V gives CDR1 SEHNR, CDR2 FQNEAQ (reference sequence). V lost 5 bases to trimming and J lost 5 bases, with 15 bases between them. This CDR3 spans 14 amino acids. The CDR3 is CASSTGGQGTEAFF. CDR3 coding DNA: TGTGCCAGCAGCACGGGCGGGCAGGGTACTGAAGCTTTCTTT. Full variable domain (outside the CDR3, taken from reference TRBV7-9 and TRBJ1-1): DTGVSQNPRHKITKRGQNVTFRCDPISEHNRLYWYRQTLGQGPEFLTYFQNEAQLEKSRLLSDRFSAERPKGSFSTLEIQRTEQGDSAMYLCASSTGGQGTEAFFGQGTRLTVV.